These 15 T cell receptor beta chains share one sample of origin, sequenced in a study of blood T cells in healthy people across ages. Through a sample-barcoded 5' primer and a J-beta primer mix, a second PCR was run for roughly 7 to 12 cycles. TCRdb reprocessed the 5' RACE reads with MiXCR, giving one entry per CDR3 protein. Of 1.5 million to 2 million distinct CDR3 sequences listed, 35% to 50% were seen once; the top ten hold roughly 24%. Material for sequencing was blood. Every receptor here comes from a human donor in good health.

With regard to this clonotype: A read error may explain this, as a much larger clone is one base away. The chain uses TRBV5-1 and TRBJ2-7; tentatively, D is TRBD2 (5 bases). The CDR3 length is 14 residues. The germline V gene has CDR1 SGHRS and CDR2 YFSETQ. The ends were cut back, 0 bases at V and 2 bases at J, with 9 bases in the middle. CDR3 sequence (DNA): TGCGCCAGCAGCTTGGGTCACGGGGCCTACGAGCAGTACTTC. Translated, it gives CASSLGHGAYEQYF.

This chain connects TRBV3-1 to TRBJ2-1; D is uncertain. The germline V gene encodes CDR1 LGHDT and CDR2 YNNKEL (reference sequence). CDR3 length: 16 amino acids. The V end lost 2 bases, the J end lost 5 bases, and 16 bases lay between the germline ends. The CDR3 DNA reads TGTGCCAGCAGCCAAAGAGGCTGGGCCTACAACAATGAGCAGTTCTTC. This encodes CASSQRGWAYNNEQFF.

The table lists this clonotype with a few counts. The V call is TRBV29-1, the J call TRBJ1-2, with D hard to call. V was trimmed by 4 bases and J by 7 bases, leaving 4 bases between them. The CDR3 sequence is 9 residues long. CDR1 and CDR2 (germline): SQVTM, ANQGSEA. The CDR3, as DNA: TGCAGCGTTGCTTCTGGCTACACCTTC. Protein sequence: CSVASGYTF.

The gene calls are TRBV6-1 and TRBJ1-1, with TRBD1 matching 8 bases. V was clipped by 5 bases and J by 0 bases; unmatched bases: 5. The CDR3 is 15 residues long. Germline CDR1 is MNHNS and CDR2 is SASEGT. The CDR3 here is CASSIRQGLNTEAFF. The CDR3 DNA sequence: TGTGCCAGCAGTATTAGACAGGGGTTGAACACTGAAGCTTTCTTT.

This clonotype came up a few times. The chain uses TRBV20-1 and TRBJ1-1; tentatively, D is TRBD1 (6 bases). The CDR3 spans 15 residues. Trimming pared 1 base from V and 2 bases from J, leaving 14 bases between. From germline, CDR1 is DFQATT and CDR2 SNEGSKA (reference sequence). The CDR3 loop reads CSARVVGQINTEAFF. The CDR3 DNA follows: TGCAGTGCTAGAGTAGTTGGACAGATAAACACTGAAGCTTTCTTT.

The chain employs TRBV20-1 and TRBJ2-7, with a tentative D call TRBD2 (6 bases). This CDR3 contains 16 residues. The germline CDR1 and CDR2 sequences are DFQATT and SNEGSKA (reference sequence). V shed 1 base and J shed 2 bases, with 18 bases lying between them. The chain's CDR3 is CSARGIEAGRTYEQYF. Written as DNA, the CDR3 is TGCAGTGCTAGAGGTATCGAGGCGGGGCGAACCTACGAGCAGTACTTC.

This chain links TRBV7-2 with TRBJ2-1; D is possibly TRBD1 (5 bases). The CDR3 has 16 amino acids. Trimming removed 5 bases at V and 3 bases at J, with 17 bases between. The V gene's germline CDR1 is SGHTA and CDR2 FQGNSA. CDR3 sequence reads: CASSPTPGLDYNEQFF. For the CDR3, the DNA is TGTGCCAGCAGCCCTACCCCAGGGCTAGACTACAATGAGCAGTTCTTC.

The V gene is TRBV27, the J gene TRBJ2-1; no firm D call. Trimming stripped 6 bases from V and 8 bases from J, with 14 bases between. The germline gives CDR1 MNHEY, CDR2 SMNVEV (reference sequence). CDR3 length: 13 amino acids. The CDR3 here is CASRGIVRDEQFF. CDR3 nucleotides: TGTGCCAGCAGGGGGATAGTACGGGATGAGCAGTTCTTC.

This clonotype occurred a few times. CDR3 protein: CASSQDEQGAYEQYF. CDR3 DNA sequence: TGCGCCAGCAGCCAAGATGAGCAGGGGGCCTACGAGCAGTACTTC. The chain links TRBV4-3 to TRBJ2-7, with 7 bases lining up with TRBD1. Germline assignment: CDR1 LGHNA and CDR2 YSLEER. The junction had 4 bases not matched to a gene; V was cut back by 0 bases and J by 2 bases. There are 15 residues in the CDR3.

The chain combines TRBV20-1 with TRBJ2-5, with 9 bases identical to TRBD1. Judging by the DNA end, TRBJ2-7 fits better; the J call may be wrong. The CDR3 sequence is 17 residues long. Germline V gives CDR1 DFQATT, CDR2 SNEGSKA (reference sequence). CDR3: CSARDGRAWDRADEQYF. Written as DNA, the CDR3 is TGCAGTGCTAGAGATGGCCGGGCCTGGGACAGGGCGGACGAGCAGTACTTC.

This clonotype has at least ten counts. This sequence joins TRBV29-1 and TRBJ1-4, with D unresolved. The germline V and J ends were trimmed by 4 bases and 0 bases, with 3 bases remaining between them. The length of the CDR3 is 12 residues. CDR1 and CDR2 (germline): SQVTM, ANQGSEA. The CDR3 DNA reads as TGCAGCGTTGGCGCAACTAATGAAAAACTGTTTTTT. Its translation: CSVGATNEKLFF. Supplemented by reference TRBV29-1 and TRBJ1-4, the full variable domain reads SAVISQKPSRDICQRGTSLTIQCQVDSQVTMMFWYRQQPGQSLTLIATANQGSEATYESGFVIDKFPISRPNLTFSTLTVSNMSPEDSSIYLCSVGATNEKLFFGSGTQLSVL.

Concerning this clonotype itself: One end of the junction is discordant with germline, which a read error may explain. The chain employs TRBV20-1 and TRBJ2-1; 7 nucleotides align to TRBD1. Per the germline V gene, CDR1 is DFQATT and CDR2 is SNEGSKA (reference sequence). This CDR3 has 14 residues. CDR3 residues: CSAPRGDRDNGQFF. The CDR3, as DNA: TGCAGTGCTCCCAGAGGGGACAGAGACAATGGGCAGTTCTTC.

This clonotype was counted a few times. CDR3 nucleotides: TGTGCCAGCAGCCCAACGGGACAAGCCTACGAGCAGTACTTC. Translation: CASSPTGQAYEQYF. This sequence joins TRBV9 and TRBJ2-7; a weak D match, TRBD1 (6 bases). Germline CDR1 and CDR2: SGDLS and YYNGEE. This CDR3 comprises 14 residues. The V end was cut by 4 bases, the J end by 2 bases, with 13 bases between.

The V and J genes are TRBV15 and TRBJ1-5; possibly TRBD1 for D (5 bases). V was trimmed by 7 bases and J by 6 bases, leaving 19 bases between them. Germline V CDR1 and CDR2: LNHNV, YYDKDF (reference sequence). The CDR3 has 15 amino acids. The CDR3 nucleotides read TGTGCCACCAATAGGGGAGGAGGTGCAGGTCAGCCCCAGCATTTT. Its protein product is CATNRGGGAGQPQHF.

In this sample, this clonotype turned up many times. The V and J genes are TRBV12-3 or TRBV12-4 and TRBJ2-5; D gene uncertain. CDR3 length: 14 amino acids. With 1 base removed from V and 5 bases from J, the gap between germline ends came to 11 bases. The CDR3 DNA is TGTGCCAGCAGTTTAGTGGTCGGTGGGGAGACCCAGTACTTC. Amino acids: CASSLVVGGETQYF.